This paragraph reports one TCR beta chain. What it binds is not known. 60 Vbeta and 13 Jbeta primers were used in PCR. Sequencing was performed with immunoSEQ multiplex PCR; in TCRdb, only in-frame clones are kept and a portion is missing. The sample shows under 130,000 clones, 75% to 85% of them seen only once. These data come from a study of cytomegalovirus exposure and HLA in healthy donors. Overall study results and limits: Reported findings show TCR beta sequences accurately forecast HLA-A and HLA-B alleles in most subjects.

The CDR3 loop spans 17 amino acids. CDR1 is SEHNR, CDR2 FQNEAQ, per germline (reference sequence). The V end was cut by 5 bases, the J end by 4 bases, with 20 bases between. The chain uses TRBV7-9 and TRBJ2-2; D possibly corresponds to TRBD2 (5 bases). The sequenced sample was PBMCs. This TCR was sampled from a young man in good health and CMV-seronegative. The CDR3 here is CASSARDRQRFTGELFF. In DNA form, the CDR3 reads TGTGCCAGCAGCGCCCGGGATCGGCAAAGATTCACCGGGGAGCTGTTTTTT.